This TCR beta chain appears in the sequencing data of a study of T cells in localized non-small cell lung cancer. Study-level findings and limits: Tumor samples were not multi-region, leaving intratumor heterogeneity unexcluded. Higher blood T cell density tracked longer overall survival. In adjacent lung, a median around 57 of the top 100 tumor clones were found. Maximal T cell clonality occurred in uninvolved adjacent lung, with tumor ranking below it.

Only in-frame clones appear in the TCRdb table, and some are missing; sequencing was by immunoSEQ multiplex PCR. The table shows thousands of clones, with 20% to 25% occurring only once. This clone occurred a few times. Its antigen is not identified. The TCR comes from a man aged 40-75 years with stage II lung adenocarcinoma. The material sequenced was lung tumor tissue, taken before any cancer treatment.

The DNA for the CDR3 is TGTGCCAGCAGCTTTGGGAGGGTTGAAAAACTGTTTTTT. It encodes CASSFGRVEKLFF. This sequence joins TRBV5-8 and TRBJ1-4; the D is unclear. The germline V and J ends were trimmed by 2 bases and 7 bases, with 9 bases remaining between them. The CDR3 contains 13 residues. In germline, CDR1 is SGHTS, CDR2 YDEGEE.